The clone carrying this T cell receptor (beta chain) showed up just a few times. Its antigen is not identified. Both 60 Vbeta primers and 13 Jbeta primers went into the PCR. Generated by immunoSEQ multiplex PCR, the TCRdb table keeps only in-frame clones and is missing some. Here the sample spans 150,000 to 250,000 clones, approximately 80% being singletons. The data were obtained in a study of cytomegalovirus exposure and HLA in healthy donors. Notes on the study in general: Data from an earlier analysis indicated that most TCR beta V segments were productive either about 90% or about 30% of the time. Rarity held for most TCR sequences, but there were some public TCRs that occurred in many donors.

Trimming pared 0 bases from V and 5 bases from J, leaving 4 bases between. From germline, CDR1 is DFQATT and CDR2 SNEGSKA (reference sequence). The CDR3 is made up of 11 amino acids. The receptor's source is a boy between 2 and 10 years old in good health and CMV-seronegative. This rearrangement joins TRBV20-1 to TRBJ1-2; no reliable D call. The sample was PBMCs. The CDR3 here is CSARDGYGYTF. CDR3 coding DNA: TGCAGTGCTAGAGACGGGTATGGCTACACCTTC.